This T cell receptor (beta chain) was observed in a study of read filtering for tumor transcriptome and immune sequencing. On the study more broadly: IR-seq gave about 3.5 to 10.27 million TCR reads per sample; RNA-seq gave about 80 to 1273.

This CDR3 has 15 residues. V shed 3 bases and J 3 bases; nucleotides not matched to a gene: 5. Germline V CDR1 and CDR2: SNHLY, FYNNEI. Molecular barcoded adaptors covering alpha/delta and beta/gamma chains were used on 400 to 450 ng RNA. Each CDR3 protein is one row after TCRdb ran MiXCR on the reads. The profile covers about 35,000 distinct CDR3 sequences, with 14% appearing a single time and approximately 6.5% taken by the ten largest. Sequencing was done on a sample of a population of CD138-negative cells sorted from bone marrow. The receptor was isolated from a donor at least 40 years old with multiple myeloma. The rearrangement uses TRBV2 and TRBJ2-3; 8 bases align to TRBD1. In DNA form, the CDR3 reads TGTGCCAGCAGTGAGGAGGGACAGGAAACAGATACGCAGTATTTT. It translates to CASSEEGQETDTQYF.